The present T cell receptor (beta chain) was sequenced within a study of T cells in Graves' hyperthyroidism and ophthalmopathy. The TCR beta CDR3 regions underwent amplification using RNA transcripts as the source. A set of HTBI primers served as the primers for a first-round RT-PCR of the TCR CDR3. TCRdb reprocessed the multiplex PCR reads via MiXCR and lists one record per CDR3 protein. The sample gives hundreds of thousands of distinct CDR3 sequences, approximately 15% of which show up once; around 25% is in the top ten. Those with hyperthyroidism were 18 to 65 years old, newly diagnosed, and ill for under 2 months. Diagnostic assessment was based on clinical symptoms, serum thyroxine and TRAb, thyroid ultrasound and orbital computed tomography. Extraction of PBMCs used approximately 10 ml of fresh peripheral blood. Study conclusions and caveats: Among clonotypes expanded in thyroid above 0.001, most were also found in blood.

CDR3 length equals 13 residues. The ends were cut back, 8 bases at V and 2 bases at J, with 12 bases in the middle. This clonotype came up many times. What it binds is not known. The specimen was blood. This clonotype was obtained from a woman aged 25 to 39 with Graves' hyperthyroidism. This chain connects TRBV12-3 or TRBV12-4 to TRBJ2-5; D may match TRBD1 or TRBD2 (5 bases each). The CDR3: CASGLRQQETQYF. DNA for the CDR3: TGTGCCAGCGGACTCCGACAGCAAGAGACCCAGTACTTC.